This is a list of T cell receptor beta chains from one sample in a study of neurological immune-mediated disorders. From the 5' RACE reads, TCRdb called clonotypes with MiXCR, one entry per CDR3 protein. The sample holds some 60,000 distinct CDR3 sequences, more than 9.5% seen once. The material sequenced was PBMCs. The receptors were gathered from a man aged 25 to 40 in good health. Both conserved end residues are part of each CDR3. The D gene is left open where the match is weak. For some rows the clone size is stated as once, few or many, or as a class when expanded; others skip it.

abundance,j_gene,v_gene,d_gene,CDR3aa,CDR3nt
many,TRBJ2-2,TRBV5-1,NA,CASSSDSEYTKGTGELFF,TGCGCCAGCAGCTCGGACAGCGAATACACTAAGGGGACCGGGGAGCTGTTTTTT
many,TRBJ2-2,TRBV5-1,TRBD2,CASSLGGSDAGELFF,TGCGCCAGCAGCTTAGGCGGGAGCGATGCCGGGGAGCTGTTTTTT
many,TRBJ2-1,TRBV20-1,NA,CSARDPIKGYEQFF,TGCAGTGCTAGAGATCCTATTAAGGGGTATGAGCAGTTCTTC
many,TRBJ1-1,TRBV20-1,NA,CSARDGRSITEAFF,TGCAGTGCTAGAGACGGAAGGTCGATCACTGAAGCTTTCTTT
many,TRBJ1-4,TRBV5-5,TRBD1,CASSLRPGQVSEKLFF,TGTGCCAGCAGCTTGCGGCCGGGACAGGTGTCTGAAAAACTGTTTTTT
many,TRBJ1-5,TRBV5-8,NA,CASSLSSYSNQPQHF,TGTGCCAGCAGCTTGTCCTCCTATAGCAATCAGCCCCAGCATTTT
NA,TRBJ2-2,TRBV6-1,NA,CASGEGVYTGELFF,TGTGCCAGCGGGGAGGGGGTCTACACCGGGGAGCTGTTTTTT
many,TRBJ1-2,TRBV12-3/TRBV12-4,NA,CASSNRTAYTF,TGTGCCAGCAGTAACCGGACAGCTTACACCTTC
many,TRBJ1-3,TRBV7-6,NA,CASSSVTGSSGNTIYF,TGTGCCAGCAGCTCAGTAACAGGGAGCTCTGGAAACACCATATATTTT
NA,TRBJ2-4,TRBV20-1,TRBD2,CSARELAGGGLAKNIQYF,TGCAGTGCTAGGGAGCTAGCGGGAGGAGGACTAGCCAAAAACATTCAGTACTTC
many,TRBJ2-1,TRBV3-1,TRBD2,CASSQTGTSQTPGFF,TGTGCCAGCAGCCAAACTGGGACTAGCCAAACCCCGGGGTTCTTC
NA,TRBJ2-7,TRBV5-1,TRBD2,CASRLTSGAVSSYEQYF,TGCGCCAGCAGATTGACTAGCGGGGCCGTAAGCTCCTACGAGCAGTACTTC
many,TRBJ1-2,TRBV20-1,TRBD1,CSTTGTFYGYTF,TGCAGTACGACAGGGACCTTCTATGGCTACACCTTC
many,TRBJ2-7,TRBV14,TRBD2,CASNVLAGGGEQYF,TGTGCCAGCAACGTGCTAGCGGGAGGAGGAGAGCAGTACTTC
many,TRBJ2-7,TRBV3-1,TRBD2,CASRLAGAYEQYF,TGTGCCAGCCGTCTAGCGGGTGCCTACGAGCAGTACTTC
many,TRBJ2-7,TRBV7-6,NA,CASSPLPTGFFGEQYF,TGTGCCAGCAGCCCGTTGCCCACAGGGTTCTTCGGCGAGCAGTACTTC
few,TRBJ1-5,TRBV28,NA,CAIMRGTGQPQHF,TGTGCCATCATGAGGGGGACCGGGCAGCCCCAGCATTTT
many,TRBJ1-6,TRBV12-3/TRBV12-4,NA,CASSLRGFFSPLHF,TGTGCCAGCAGTTTACGGGGATTTTTCTCACCCCTCCACTTT
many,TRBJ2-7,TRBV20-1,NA,CSARLGGRAYEQYF,TGCAGTGCTAGGTTGGGGGGCCGGGCCTACGAGCAGTACTTC
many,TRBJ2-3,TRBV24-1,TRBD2,CATSELSGLADTQYF,TGTGCCACCAGCGAATTGAGCGGACTAGCTGATACGCAGTATTTT
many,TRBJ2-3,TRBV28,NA,CASSLSMGGGAPVTDTQYF,TGTGCCAGCAGTCTATCCATGGGGGGGGGGGCACCAGTCACAGATACGCAGTATTTT
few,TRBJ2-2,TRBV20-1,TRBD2,CSASGLAANTGELFF,TGCAGTGCTTCCGGACTAGCGGCGAACACCGGGGAGCTGTTTTTT
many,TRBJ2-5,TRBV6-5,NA,CASSYPPGETQYF,TGTGCCAGCAGTTACCCCCCGGGAGAGACCCAGTACTTC
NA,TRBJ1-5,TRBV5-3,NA,CARRLNQPQHF,TGTGCCAGAAGACTTAATCAGCCCCAGCATTTT
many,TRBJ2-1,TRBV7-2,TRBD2,CASSPQLAGGRNEQFF,TGTGCCAGCAGCCCACAACTAGCGGGAGGGCGAAATGAGCAGTTCTTC
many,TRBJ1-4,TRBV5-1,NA,CASRFSEKLFF,TGCGCCAGCAGGTTCAGTGAAAAACTGTTTTTT
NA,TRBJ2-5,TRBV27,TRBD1,CASSFLGQGETQYF,TGTGCCAGCAGTTTTCTCGGACAGGGGGAGACCCAGTACTTC
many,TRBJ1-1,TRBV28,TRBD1,CASSLHRGLSGTEAFF,TGTGCCAGCAGTCTTCACAGGGGGCTGTCTGGCACTGAAGCTTTCTTT
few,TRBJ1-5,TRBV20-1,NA,CSAPYGNQPQHF,TGCAGTGCCCCCTATGGCAATCAGCCCCAGCATTTT
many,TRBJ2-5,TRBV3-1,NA,CASSRRPPLSQGSQETQYF,TGTGCCAGCAGCCGAAGACCGCCTCTCTCCCAGGGGTCCCAAGAGACCCAGTACTTC
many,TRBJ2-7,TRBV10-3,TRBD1,CAISEAYDRAYEQYF,TGTGCCATCAGTGAGGCATACGACAGGGCCTACGAGCAGTACTTC
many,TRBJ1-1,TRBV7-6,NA,CASSLISSGAGTEAFF,TGTGCCAGCAGCTTGATCAGTTCAGGGGCTGGCACTGAAGCTTTCTTT
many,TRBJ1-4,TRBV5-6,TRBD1,CASSRGQFNEKLFF,TGTGCCAGCAGCCGGGGACAGTTTAATGAAAAACTGTTTTTT
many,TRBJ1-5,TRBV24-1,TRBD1,CATSEFDRGNQPQHF,TGTGCCACCAGTGAATTTGACAGGGGTAATCAGCCCCAGCATTTT
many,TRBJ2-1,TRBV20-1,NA,CSAREKRASYNEQFF,TGCAGTGCTAGAGAGAAGCGGGCTTCCTACAATGAGCAGTTCTTC
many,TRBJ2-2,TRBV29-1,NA,CSVELAGELFF,TGCAGCGTTGAGTTGGCCGGGGAGCTGTTTTTT
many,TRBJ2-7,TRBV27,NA,CAVPSSVFYEQYF,TGTGCCGTCCCATCTAGCGTATTCTACGAGCAGTACTTC
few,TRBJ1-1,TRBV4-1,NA,CASSPLPEGTEAFF,TGCGCCAGCAGCCCACTACCAGAGGGGACTGAAGCTTTCTTT
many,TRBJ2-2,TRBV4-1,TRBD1,CASSQKRQGSANTGELFF,TGCGCCAGCAGCCAAAAAAGACAGGGCTCAGCGAACACCGGGGAGCTGTTTTTT
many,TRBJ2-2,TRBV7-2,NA,CASKPGTAGELFF,TGTGCCAGCAAGCCCGGGACCGCGGGGGAGCTGTTTTTT
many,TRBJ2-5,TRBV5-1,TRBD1,CASSKGTGGVETQYF,TGCGCCAGCAGCAAAGGGACAGGGGGAGTGGAGACCCAGTACTTC
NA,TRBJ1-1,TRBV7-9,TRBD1,CASSYGQVEAFF,TGTGCCAGCAGCTACGGACAGGTCGAAGCTTTCTTT
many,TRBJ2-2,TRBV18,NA,CASSLSRILSAGELFF,TGTGCCAGCTCACTTTCGAGGATCTTGAGCGCCGGGGAGCTGTTTTTT
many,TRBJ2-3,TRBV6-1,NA,CASSDMGADTQYF,TGTGCCAGCAGTGACATGGGAGCAGATACGCAGTATTTT
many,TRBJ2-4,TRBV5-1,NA,CASSWYLGSQKYF,TGCGCCAGCAGCTGGTACCTCGGGTCCCAAAAGTACTTC